Shown below are 20 T cell receptor beta chains from a single sample sequenced in a study of neoadjuvant anti-PD-1 for oral cavity cancer. Sample time point: after neoadjuvant nivolumab, at surgical resection. Generated by immunoSEQ multiplex PCR, the TCRdb table keeps only in-frame clones and is missing some. Of roughly 13,000 clones in the sample, roughly 70% were seen once. The sequencing here drew on PBMCs, taken after nivolumab (anti-PD-1) treatment. The receptors here all came from a person between 35 and 79 years old with oral cavity squamous cell carcinoma.

The CDR3 region is CAWRRTGIHGYTF. CDR3 nucleotide sequence: TGTGCCTGGAGGCGGACAGGGATCCATGGCTACACCTTC. The chain carries TRBV30 and TRBJ1-2, with 8 bases fitting TRBD1. Trimming took 3 bases from V and 6 from J; bases not matched to a gene: 6. CDR1 GTSNPN and CDR2 SVGIG come from the germline V gene (reference sequence). CDR3 length equals 13 residues.

The chain recombines TRBV5-3 with TRBJ2-7; no clear D. TRBV5-3 is an ORF for which the function is uncertain. This CDR3 has 14 residues. The V and J ends lost 1 base and 7 bases respectively, with 15 bases between them. The CDR3 loop is CARSLTASLQEQYF. CDR3 DNA: TGTGCCAGAAGCTTGACAGCCTCCCTGCAAGAGCAGTACTTC.

The chain has TRBV29-1 and TRBJ2-3; 9 bases match TRBD2. This CDR3 comprises 14 residues. Looked up from germline, CDR1 is SQVTM and CDR2 is ANQGSEA. Unmatched junction bases numbered 7, after V lost 7 bases and J lost 2 bases. The CDR3, as DNA: TGCAGCGCCCAGGGACTAGCACTCACAGATACGCAGTATTTT. It is translated as CSAQGLALTDTQYF.

This clone has a single count. V usage is TRBV29-1 and J usage is TRBJ2-7; TRBD2 agrees at 8 bases. CDR3 length: 14 amino acids. With 6 bases clipped from V and 2 bases from J, the junction kept 9 bases outside the gene matches. CDR1 and CDR2 (germline): SQVTM, ANQGSEA. CDR3 bases: TGCAGCGTAGATAAAAGCGGGAGTGCCTACGAGCAGTACTTC. It codes for CSVDKSGSAYEQYF.

The rearrangement links TRBV11-2 to TRBJ2-7; D may match TRBD1 or TRBD2 (5 bases each). This CDR3 is 12 amino acids long. Trimming left V 5 bases short and J 12 bases short, with 17 bases between. Germline CDR1 SGHAT, CDR2 FQNNGV. In DNA form, the CDR3 reads TGTGCCAGCAGCCCCGAACGGGGCCCCCCGTACTTC. Amino acid sequence: CASSPERGPPYF. Full variable domain (missing parts from reference TRBV11-2 and TRBJ2-7): EAGVAQSPRYKIIEKRQSVAFWCNPISGHATLYWYQQILGQGPKLLIQFQNNGVVDDSQLPKDRFSAERLKGVDSTLKIQPAKLEDSAVYLCASSPERGPPYFGPGTRLTVT.

This clone was picked up one time. This chain connects TRBV7-8 to TRBJ2-1; D not certain. Germline V gene data show CDR1 as SGHVS and CDR2 as FQNEAQ. The V end lost 2 bases, the J end lost 8 bases, and 7 bases lay between the germline ends. The length of the CDR3 is 12 residues. The CDR3 nucleotides read TGTGCCAGCAGCTTAAAATGGGATGAGCAGTTCTTC. Translating it yields CASSLKWDEQFF.

The chain has TRBV30 and TRBJ2-7, with D possibly being TRBD1 or TRBD2 (5 bases each). Looked up from germline, CDR1 is GTSNPN and CDR2 is SVGIG (reference sequence). V lost 0 bases and J 6 bases, leaving 15 bases between the germline ends. The CDR3 is 14 amino acids. CDR3 in DNA: TGTGCCTGGAGTGTTCAAAGGGGAGTATCCGAGCAGTACTTC. It translates to CAWSVQRGVSEQYF.

This rearrangement joins TRBV10-3 to TRBJ2-3, with a tentative D call TRBD2 (7 bases). This CDR3 contains 17 residues. The germline V and J ends were trimmed by 3 bases and 2 bases, with 18 bases remaining between them. The germline gives CDR1 ENHRY, CDR2 SYGVKD. The CDR3 region has the DNA TGTGCCATCAGTGATTCCCCGAGGGGGGGGCTCACAGATACGCAGTATTTT. It is translated as CAISDSPRGGLTDTQYF.

The gene calls are TRBV15 and TRBJ2-3; D gene uncertain. V lost 3 bases and J lost 0, with 10 bases in between. The length of the CDR3 is 15 residues. Germline-derived CDR1 and CDR2 are LNHNV and YYDKDF (reference sequence). The CDR3: CATSRSGTSTDTQYF. CDR3 in DNA: TGTGCCACCAGCAGGTCCGGAACTAGCACAGATACGCAGTATTTT. The whole variable domain, remainder taken from reference TRBV15 and TRBJ2-3, is DAMVIQNPRYQVTQFGKPVTLSCSQTLNHNVMYWYQQKSSQAPKLLFHYYDKDFNNEADTPDNFQSRRPNTSFCFLDIRSPGLGDTAMYLCATSRSGTSTDTQYFGPGTRLTVL.

The chain's CDR3 is CASSSGTSGTGELFF. Here the CDR3 DNA reads TGTGCCAGCAGTTCCGGGACTAGCGGCACCGGGGAGCTGTTTTTT. The rearrangement joins TRBV6-1 to TRBJ2-2; 11 nucleotides align to TRBD2. The J segment lost 4 bases and the V segment lost 5 bases, leaving 3 bases of the junction unmatched. From germline, CDR1 is MNHNS and CDR2 SASEGT. This CDR3 region has 15 residues.

The chain uses TRBV11-2 and TRBJ2-7; tentatively, D is TRBD2 (5 bases). This CDR3 has 13 amino acids. V shed 3 bases and J shed 2 bases, with 8 bases lying between them. Germline V gene sequence: CDR1 SGHAT, CDR2 FQNNGV. This chain's CDR3 is CASSFPGTYEQYF. The CDR3 DNA reads as TGTGCCAGCAGCTTCCCGGGGACCTACGAGCAGTACTTC. Full variable domain (missing parts from reference TRBV11-2 and TRBJ2-7): EAGVAQSPRYKIIEKRQSVAFWCNPISGHATLYWYQQILGQGPKLLIQFQNNGVVDDSQLPKDRFSAERLKGVDSTLKIQPAKLEDSAVYLCASSFPGTYEQYFGPGTRLTVT.

This clone has only a few counts. The rearrangement joins TRBV25-1 to TRBJ1-1; D call uncertain. The germline gives CDR1 MGHDK, CDR2 SYGVNS. This CDR3 spans 15 amino acids. V was clipped by 6 bases and J by 3 bases, with 17 bases between them. The CDR3: CASRGFQSGDTEAFF. In nucleotides, the CDR3 is TGTGCCAGCAGAGGATTTCAATCTGGGGACACTGAAGCTTTCTTT.

This chain uses TRBV30 with TRBJ2-1, with D unclear. The CDR3 is 11 amino acids. Germline V gene sequence: CDR1 GTSNPN, CDR2 SVGIG (reference sequence). The V end was cut by 2 bases, the J end by 6 bases, with 5 bases between. The CDR3 nucleotides read TGTGCCTGGAGTTATCCCAATGAGCAGTTCTTC. This encodes CAWSYPNEQFF.

Concerning this clone: The junction shows a germline mismatch at one end, possibly a read error. The CDR3 sequence is CASNLGQGTKAFF. The CDR3 DNA reads TGTGCCAGCAATTTAGGACAGGGCACTAAAGCTTTCTTT. The J gene is TRBJ1-1, the V gene TRBV6-5; 8 nucleotides match TRBD1. CDR3 length: 13 amino acids. The germline V gene has CDR1 MNHEY and CDR2 SVGAGI.

This clone was recorded only once. The chain uses TRBV6-5 and TRBJ2-1; D not resolved. The length of the CDR3 is 14 residues. V lost 3 bases, J lost 5 bases, and 11 bases lay in between. Per the germline V gene, CDR1 is MNHEY and CDR2 is SVGAGI. The CDR3 DNA reads TGTGCCAGCAGTTATGTCGAATCGAACAATGAGCAGTTCTTC. It translates to CASSYVESNNEQFF.

The V and J genes are TRBV6-5 and TRBJ2-3; D gene ambiguous. Trimming removed 6 bases from V and 5 bases from J, with 6 bases in between. The CDR3 consists of 11 residues. The germline V gene has CDR1 MNHEY and CDR2 SVGAGI. For the CDR3, the DNA is TGTGCCAGCAGCTGGGGAGATACGCAGTATTTT. This gives the protein CASSWGDTQYF.

J is TRBJ1-1 and V is TRBV30; D possibly corresponds to TRBD1 (5 bases). The CDR3 runs to 13 residues. Germline values: CDR1 GTSNPN, CDR2 SVGIG (reference sequence). With 0 bases removed from V and 5 bases from J, the gap between germline ends came to 10 bases. The CDR3 DNA is TGTGCCTGGAGTGTACTGGGGCGGACTGAAGCTTTCTTT. Its protein product is CAWSVLGRTEAFF. Based on the CDR3 plus reference TRBV30 and TRBJ1-1, the full variable domain is SQTIHQWPATLVQPVGSPLSLECTVEGTSNPNLYWYRQAAGRGLQLLFYSVGIGQISSEVPQNLSASRPQDRQFILSSKKLLLSDSGFYLCAWSVLGRTEAFFGQGTRLTVV.

The rearrangement uses TRBV27 and TRBJ2-5, with a weak D call TRBD1 (6 bases). CDR1 MNHEY and CDR2 SMNVEV come from the germline V gene (reference sequence). The CDR3 has 15 amino acids. V was clipped by 6 bases and J by 1 base, with 15 bases between them. This CDR3 is CASRSHREIQETQYF. The CDR3 DNA follows: TGTGCCAGCAGAAGTCACAGGGAAATCCAAGAGACCCAGTACTTC.

The V gene is TRBV11-2, the J gene TRBJ2-5; a weak D match, TRBD1 (5 bases). This CDR3 has 13 residues. V lost 2 bases and J lost 5, with 9 bases in between. CDR1 SGHAT and CDR2 FQNNGV come from the germline V gene. The CDR3 nucleotides read TGTGCCAGCAGCTTATGGCAGGGTGAGACCCAGTACTTC. It codes for CASSLWQGETQYF.

This chain links TRBV6-5 with TRBJ1-2; no firm D call. The CDR3 totals 15 residues. V was trimmed by 2 bases and J by 10 bases, leaving 20 bases between them. CDR1 and CDR2 from the germline V gene are MNHEY and SVGAGI. CDR3 DNA: TGTGCCAGCAGTTACAGCAACAGTTTAAGAATTGACTACACCTTC. As protein: CASSYSNSLRIDYTF.